The TCR beta chain under discussion was sequenced for a study of identifying expanded T cells in peripheral blood. Findings and limits, study-wide: Variance in clone template counts between approximately 2-week samples significantly increased with total template count across all healthy donors. Differentially abundant clones: around 1.2 between replicates, 15 to 17 at around 14 days, 19 to 20 at four.

This clone was detected once. Its antigen remains unknown. During the collection period, no donor immune events like infections were recorded. Generated by immunoSEQ multiplex PCR, the TCRdb table keeps only in-frame clones and is missing some. Among 70,000 to 100,000 clones, approximately 83% were seen once, and the ten largest hold around 5.6%. V lost 0 bases, J lost 1 base, and 14 bases lay in between. From germline, CDR1 is SGHRS and CDR2 YFSETQ. The CDR3 sequence is 17 residues long. The source material was blood. This sequence originates from a person aged 18-70 years in good health. This chain uses TRBV5-1 with TRBJ1-3; no reliable D call. Here the CDR3 reads CASSLGFARTSGNTIYF. In DNA form, the CDR3 reads TGCGCCAGCAGCTTGGGGTTCGCCCGTACTTCTGGAAACACCATATATTTT.